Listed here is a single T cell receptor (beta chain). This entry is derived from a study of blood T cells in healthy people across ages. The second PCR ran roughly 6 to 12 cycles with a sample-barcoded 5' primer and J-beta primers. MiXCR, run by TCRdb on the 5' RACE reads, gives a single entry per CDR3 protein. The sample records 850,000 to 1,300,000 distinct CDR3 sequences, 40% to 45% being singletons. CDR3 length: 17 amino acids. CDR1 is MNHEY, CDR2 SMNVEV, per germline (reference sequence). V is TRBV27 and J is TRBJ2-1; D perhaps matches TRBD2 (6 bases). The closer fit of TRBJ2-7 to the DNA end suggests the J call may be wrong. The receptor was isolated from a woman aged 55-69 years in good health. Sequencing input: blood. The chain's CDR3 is CATLPWVADRSYNEQYF. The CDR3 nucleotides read TGTGCCACCCTACCTTGGGTAGCGGACCGCTCCTACAATGAGCAGTACTTC.